This T cell receptor beta chain was sequenced for a study of T cells in Graves' hyperthyroidism and ophthalmopathy. This clonotype showed up just a few times. The V gene lost 3 bases and the J gene lost 2 bases, with 10 bases spanning the gap. From germline, CDR1 is MGHRA and CDR2 YSYEKL. This CDR3 comprises 14 residues. There were TCR beta CDR3 regions amplified from RNA transcripts. HTBI primers were the set used in a first-round RT-PCR of the TCR CDR3. MiXCR, applied by TCRdb to the multiplex PCR reads, yields one record per CDR3 protein. The sample shows roughly 420,000 distinct CDR3 sequences, about a sixth of them seen only once.

Material: blood. This TCR was sampled from a woman in her late teens or twenties with Graves' hyperthyroidism. J is TRBJ2-5 and V is TRBV4-1, with D possibly matching TRBD2 (5 bases). The CDR3 loop reads CASSHRSGQETQYF. DNA of the CDR3: TGCGCCAGCAGCCACCGGAGCGGACAAGAGACCCAGTACTTC.